The entry that follows covers one TCR beta chain sequence. Authors' data handling: By means of reference gene primer amplification, nucleated cell counts were estimated. TCRdb's table, derived via immunoSEQ multiplex PCR, lists solely in-frame clones and lacks some. That table is the source of V, J and clone size, and D and trimming were worked out from the DNA. Of some 200,000 clones in the sample, about 90% were seen once. From germline, CDR1 is MNHEY and CDR2 SVGAGI. This CDR3 is built from 15 residues. V lost 2 bases to trimming and J lost 10 bases, with 15 bases between them. Cohort placement rested on clinical history that participants reported themselves. Donors of Cohort 3 who recovered were those that had two negative PCRs, clearance, or symptom resolution. The data are from a study of blood T cell repertoires in COVID-19.

The chain links TRBV6-5 to TRBJ1-6, with D perhaps matching TRBD1 (6 bases). The sequenced sample was PBMCs or T cells enriched from blood (not recorded which). The clonotype comes from a woman younger than 45 who had recovered from COVID-19. CDR3 region: CASSYAPRGSSPLHF. The CDR3 DNA sequence: TGTGCCAGCAGTTACGCCCCTAGGGGGTCGTCACCCCTCCACTTT.